Listed below are T cell receptor beta chains from one sample, sequenced in a study of cytomegalovirus exposure and HLA in healthy donors. Produced via immunoSEQ multiplex PCR; TCRdb's table is partial and in-frame only. Among around 400,000 clones listed, about nine tenths were seen once. The sequenced material came from PBMCs. Source of these receptors: a woman aged 18-29 years in good health and CMV-seronegative. CDR3s include the opening cysteine and the closing phenylalanine or tryptophan. A D gene is named only where the DNA matches it firmly. The size entry is marked missing in some rows and otherwise reads once, few, many or a size class.

size	D	V	J	CDR3	DNA
NA	TRBD1	TRBV27	TRBJ2-1	CASSSDRGLYNEQFF	TGTGCCAGCAGTTCGGACAGGGGCCTATACAATGAGCAGTTCTTC
NA	TRBD2	TRBV7-9	TRBJ2-1	CASSSRGSGRMYEQFF	TGTGCCAGCAGCTCCCGGGGTAGCGGGAGAATGTATGAGCAGTTCTTC
NA	TRBD2	TRBV29-1	TRBJ2-1	CSASSGSRVNEQFF	TGCAGCGCTTCTAGCGGGAGTCGAGTAAATGAGCAGTTCTTC
NA	NA	TRBV28	TRBJ2-3	CASSNSHLTVADTQYF	TGTGCCAGCAGCAATTCCCATTTAACGGTAGCGGATACGCAGTATTTT
NA	TRBD2	TRBV13	TRBJ2-5	CASSLQMAGGYQETQYF	TGTGCCAGCAGCCTCCAAATGGCGGGAGGGTACCAAGAGACCCAGTACTTC
NA	NA	TRBV9	TRBJ2-7	CASSVNYDRNSYEQYF	TGTGCCAGCAGCGTAAATTACGACAGAAATTCCTACGAGCAGTACTTC
once	NA	TRBV14	TRBJ2-1	CASSQVRGYNEQFF	TGTGCCAGCAGCCAAGTACGGGGGTACAATGAGCAGTTCTTC
NA	NA	TRBV2	TRBJ2-7	CASSGLGQRSSYEQYF	TGTGCCAGCAGTGGCCTCGGACAGAGGAGCTCCTACGAGCAGTACTTC
NA	NA	TRBV5-4	TRBJ1-1	CASSLDFDGDTEAFF	TGTGCCAGCAGCTTGGACTTCGACGGGGACACTGAAGCTTTCTTT
NA	TRBD1	TRBV30	TRBJ1-6	CAWTPVPTGGAYNSPLHF	TGTGCCTGGACCCCCGTCCCCACAGGGGGCGCGTATAATTCACCCCTCCACTTT
NA	NA	TRBV13	TRBJ2-5	CASSPPGGGQGTQYF	TGTGCCAGCAGCCCCCCGGGTGGCGGCCAAGGGACCCAGTACTTC
NA	TRBD2	TRBV18	TRBJ2-1	CASSLLRASGGNEQFF	TGTGCCAGCTCACTCCTTCGAGCTTCGGGGGGGAATGAGCAGTTCTTC
NA	NA	TRBV20-1	TRBJ1-1	CSARRAEAFF	TGCAGTGCTAGGAGGGCTGAAGCTTTCTTT
NA	TRBD1	TRBV6-5	TRBJ1-4	CASSLGTGVNEKLFF	TGTGCCAGCAGCCTGGGGACAGGGGTAAATGAAAAACTGTTTTTT
NA	NA	TRBV7-2	TRBJ2-7	CASSGGLVYEQYF	TGTGCCAGCAGCGGAGGGTTAGTCTACGAGCAGTACTTC
NA	TRBD2	TRBV15	TRBJ2-5	CATSDLAGPGETQYF	TGTGCCACCAGCGATCTAGCGGGACCTGGGGAGACCCAGTACTTC
NA	TRBD1	TRBV25-1	TRBJ1-2	CASRRQGDDYGYTF	TGTGCCAGCAGAAGACAGGGGGACGACTATGGCTACACCTTC
NA	TRBD2	TRBV29-1	TRBJ2-1	CSMRTSGNPNEQFF	TGCAGCATGAGGACTAGCGGGAACCCCAATGAGCAGTTCTTC
few	TRBD2	TRBV5-1	TRBJ2-1	CASSLNGGLAGGNEQFF	TGCGCCAGCAGCTTGAATGGAGGCCTAGCGGGGGGGAATGAGCAGTTCTTC
NA	NA	TRBV30	TRBJ1-5	CAWSVSGVGNQPQHF	TGTGCCTGGAGTGTTTCCGGGGTTGGCAATCAGCCCCAGCATTTT
NA	NA	TRBV2	TRBJ2-7	CASKGGSAVSGEQYF	TGTGCCAGCAAGGGTGGGTCGGCAGTTTCGGGAGAGCAGTACTTC
NA	TRBD1	TRBV19	TRBJ1-5	CASSSQTGKALLPQHF	TGTGCCAGTAGTTCCCAGACAGGGAAGGCTTTGCTGCCCCAGCATTTT
NA	NA	TRBV28	TRBJ2-5	CASSPHRTQETQYF	TGTGCCAGCAGTCCACATCGGACTCAAGAGACCCAGTACTTC
once	NA	TRBV28	TRBJ1-4	CASRNRDEKLFF	TGTGCCAGCAGAAACCGGGATGAAAAACTGTTTTTT
NA	TRBD2	TRBV7-6	TRBJ2-7	CASSLDHRTSYYEQYF	TGTGCCAGCAGCTTAGATCACAGGACTAGCTACTACGAGCAGTACTTC
NA	NA	TRBV6-8	TRBJ2-7	CASSPYHEQYF	TGTGCGAGCAGCCCCTACCACGAGCAGTACTTC